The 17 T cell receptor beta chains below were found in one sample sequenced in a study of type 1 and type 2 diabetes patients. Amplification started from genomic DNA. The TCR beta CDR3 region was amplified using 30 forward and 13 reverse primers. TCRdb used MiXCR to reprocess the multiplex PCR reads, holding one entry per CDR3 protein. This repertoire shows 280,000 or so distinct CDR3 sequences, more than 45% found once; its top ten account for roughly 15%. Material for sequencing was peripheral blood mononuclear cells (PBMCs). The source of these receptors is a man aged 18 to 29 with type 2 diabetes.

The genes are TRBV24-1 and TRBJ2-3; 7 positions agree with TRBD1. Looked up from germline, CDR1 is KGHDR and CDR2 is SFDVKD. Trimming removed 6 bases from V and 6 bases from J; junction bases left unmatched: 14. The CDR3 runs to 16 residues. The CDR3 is CATSKGQWATGDTQYF. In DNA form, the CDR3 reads TGTGCCACCAGTAAGGGACAGTGGGCAACAGGGGATACGCAGTATTTT.

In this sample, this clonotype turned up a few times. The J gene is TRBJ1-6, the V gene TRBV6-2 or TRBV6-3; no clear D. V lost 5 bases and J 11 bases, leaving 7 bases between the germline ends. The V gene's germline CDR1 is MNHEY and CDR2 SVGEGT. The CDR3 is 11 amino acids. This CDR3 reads CASSNGPPLHF. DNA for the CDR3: TGTGCCAGCAGTAACGGTCCACCCCTCCACTTT.

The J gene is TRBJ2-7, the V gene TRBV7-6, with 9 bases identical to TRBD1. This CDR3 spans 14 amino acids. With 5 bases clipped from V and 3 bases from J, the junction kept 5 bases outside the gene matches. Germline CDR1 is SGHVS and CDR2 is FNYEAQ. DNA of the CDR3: TGTGCCAGCAGCCCTGGGACAGGGTTCTACGAGCAGTACTTC. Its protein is CASSPGTGFYEQYF.

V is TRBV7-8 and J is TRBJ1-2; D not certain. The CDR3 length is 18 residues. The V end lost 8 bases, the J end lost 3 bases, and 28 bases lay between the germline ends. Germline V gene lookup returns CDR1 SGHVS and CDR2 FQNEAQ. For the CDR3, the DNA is TGTGCCAGCCCCACCGGCTACGAGGAGGCAACGCGGGACTATGGCTACACCTTC. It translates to CASPTGYEEATRDYGYTF. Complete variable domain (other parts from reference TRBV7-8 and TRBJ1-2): GAGVSQSPRYKVAKRGQDVALRCDPISGHVSLFWYQQALGQGPEFLTYFQNEAQLDKSGLPSDRFFAERPEGSVSTLKIQRTQQEDSAVYLCASPTGYEEATRDYGYTFGSGTRLTVV.

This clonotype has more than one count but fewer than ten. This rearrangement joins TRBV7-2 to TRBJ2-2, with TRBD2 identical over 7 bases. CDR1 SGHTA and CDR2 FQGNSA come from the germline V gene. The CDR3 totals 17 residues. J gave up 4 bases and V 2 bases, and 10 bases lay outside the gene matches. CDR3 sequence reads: CASSLLGGGSRTGELFF. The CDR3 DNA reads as TGTGCCAGCAGCTTATTGGGCGGGGGATCGCGCACCGGGGAGCTGTTTTTT.

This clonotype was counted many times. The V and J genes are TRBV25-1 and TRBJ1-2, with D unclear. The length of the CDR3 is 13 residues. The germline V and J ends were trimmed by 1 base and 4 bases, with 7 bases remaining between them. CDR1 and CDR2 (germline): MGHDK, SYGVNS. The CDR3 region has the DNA TGTGCCAGCAGTGAATCAAGGGTCTATGGCTACACCTTC. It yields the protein CASSESRVYGYTF.

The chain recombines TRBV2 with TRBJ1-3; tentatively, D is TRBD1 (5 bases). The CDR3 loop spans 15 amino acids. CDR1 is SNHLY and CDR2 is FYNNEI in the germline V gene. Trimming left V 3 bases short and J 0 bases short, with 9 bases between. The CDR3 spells CASSEGLVSGNTIYF. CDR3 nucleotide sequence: TGTGCCAGCAGTGAGGGACTCGTCTCTGGAAACACCATATATTTT.

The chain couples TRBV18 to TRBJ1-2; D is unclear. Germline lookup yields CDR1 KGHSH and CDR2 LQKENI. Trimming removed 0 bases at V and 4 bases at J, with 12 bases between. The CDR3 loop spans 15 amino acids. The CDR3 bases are TGTGCCAGCTCACCACCCGGGATCGTCATCTATGGCTACACCTTC. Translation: CASSPPGIVIYGYTF.

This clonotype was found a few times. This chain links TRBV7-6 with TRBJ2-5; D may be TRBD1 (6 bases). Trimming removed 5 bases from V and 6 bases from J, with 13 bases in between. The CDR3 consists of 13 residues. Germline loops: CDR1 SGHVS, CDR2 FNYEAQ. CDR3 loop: CASSQGGLKTQYF. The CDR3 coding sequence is TGTGCCAGCAGCCAAGGGGGTTTGAAGACCCAGTACTTC.

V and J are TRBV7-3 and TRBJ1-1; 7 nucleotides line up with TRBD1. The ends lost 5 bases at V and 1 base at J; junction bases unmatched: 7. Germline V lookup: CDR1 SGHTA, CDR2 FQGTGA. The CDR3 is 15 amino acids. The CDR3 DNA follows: TGTGCCAGCAGCCCCCGACAGGGCCCGAACACTGAAGCTTTCTTT. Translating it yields CASSPRQGPNTEAFF.

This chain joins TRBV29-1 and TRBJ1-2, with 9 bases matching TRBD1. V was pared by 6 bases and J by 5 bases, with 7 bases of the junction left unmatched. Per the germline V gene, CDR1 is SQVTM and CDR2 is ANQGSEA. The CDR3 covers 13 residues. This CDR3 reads CSVTGGGEYGYTF. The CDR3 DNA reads TGCAGCGTGACAGGGGGAGGGGAGTATGGCTACACCTTC.

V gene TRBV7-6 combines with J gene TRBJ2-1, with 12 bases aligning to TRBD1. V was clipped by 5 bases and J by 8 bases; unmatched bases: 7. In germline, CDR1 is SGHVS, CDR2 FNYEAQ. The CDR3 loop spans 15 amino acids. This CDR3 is CASSTGDRGLDEQFF. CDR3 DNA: TGTGCCAGCAGCACCGGGGACAGGGGGCTTGATGAGCAGTTCTTC.

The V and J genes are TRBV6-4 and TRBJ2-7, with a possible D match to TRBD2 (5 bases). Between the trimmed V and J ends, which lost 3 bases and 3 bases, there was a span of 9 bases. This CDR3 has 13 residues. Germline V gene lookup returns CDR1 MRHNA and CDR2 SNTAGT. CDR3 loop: CASSEERSYEQYF. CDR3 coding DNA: TGTGCCAGCAGTGAAGAGCGGAGCTACGAGCAGTACTTC.

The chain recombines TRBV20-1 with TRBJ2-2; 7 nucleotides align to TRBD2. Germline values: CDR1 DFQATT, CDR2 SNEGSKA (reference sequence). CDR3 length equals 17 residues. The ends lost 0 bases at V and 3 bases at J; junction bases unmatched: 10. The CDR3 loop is CSARDLKGGSYTGELFF. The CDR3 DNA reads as TGCAGTGCTAGAGATCTAAAGGGCGGGAGTTACACCGGGGAGCTGTTTTTT.

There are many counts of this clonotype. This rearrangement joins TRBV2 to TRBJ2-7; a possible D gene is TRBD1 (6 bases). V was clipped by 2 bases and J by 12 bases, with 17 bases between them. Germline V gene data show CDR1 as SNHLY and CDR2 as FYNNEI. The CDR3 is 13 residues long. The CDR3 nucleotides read TGTGCCAGCAGTGAACCCGGTGGGGGCGATCCGTACTTC. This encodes CASSEPGGGDPYF.

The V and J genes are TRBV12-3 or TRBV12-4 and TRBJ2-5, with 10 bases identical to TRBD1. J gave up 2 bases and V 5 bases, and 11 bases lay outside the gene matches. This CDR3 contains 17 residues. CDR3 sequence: CASSTRGRDRGQETQYF. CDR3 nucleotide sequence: TGTGCCAGCAGTACTAGGGGCCGGGACAGGGGACAAGAGACCCAGTACTTC.

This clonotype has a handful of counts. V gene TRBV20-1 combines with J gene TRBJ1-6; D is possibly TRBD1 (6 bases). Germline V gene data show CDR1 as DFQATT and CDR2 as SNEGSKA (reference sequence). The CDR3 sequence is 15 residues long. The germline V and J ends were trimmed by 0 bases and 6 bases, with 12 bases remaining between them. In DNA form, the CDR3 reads TGCAGTGCTAGAGACCACGGGACATCTAATTCACCCCTCCACTTT. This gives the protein CSARDHGTSNSPLHF.